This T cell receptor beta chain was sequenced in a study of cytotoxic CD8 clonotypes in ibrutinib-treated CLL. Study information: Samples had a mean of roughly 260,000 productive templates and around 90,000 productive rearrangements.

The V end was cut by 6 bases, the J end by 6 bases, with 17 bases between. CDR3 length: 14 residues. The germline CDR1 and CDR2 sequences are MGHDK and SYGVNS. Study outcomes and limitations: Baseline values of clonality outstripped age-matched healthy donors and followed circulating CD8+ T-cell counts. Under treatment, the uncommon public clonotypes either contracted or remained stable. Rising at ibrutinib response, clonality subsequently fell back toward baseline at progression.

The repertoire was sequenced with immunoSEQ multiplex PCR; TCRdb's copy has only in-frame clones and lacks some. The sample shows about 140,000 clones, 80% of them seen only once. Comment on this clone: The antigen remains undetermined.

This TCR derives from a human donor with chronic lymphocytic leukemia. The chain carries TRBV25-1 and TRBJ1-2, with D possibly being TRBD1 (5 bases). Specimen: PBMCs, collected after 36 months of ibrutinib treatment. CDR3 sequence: CASSSWGRSNGYTF. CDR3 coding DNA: TGTGCCAGCAGCTCATGGGGACGGAGCAATGGCTACACCTTC.